The clone carrying this TCR beta chain was recorded a few times. Recovery meant two consecutive negative NP/OP PCR tests, professional clearance, or resolved symptoms. The trim removed 1 base at V and 6 bases at J, leaving 7 bases unmatched. The V gene's germline CDR1 is LGHDT and CDR2 YNNKEL (reference sequence). The CDR3 loop spans 16 amino acids. The data originate from a study of blood T cell repertoires in COVID-19. Study overall: The United States, Italy and Spain supplied acute and convalescent COVID-19 samples. PBMCs, B-cell-depleted T cells, or T cells were the source of the cDNA or gDNA that made up the material.

TCRdb's copy holds only in-frame clones and misses some; the assay was immunoSEQ multiplex PCR. Of about 180,000 clones listed, 86% are singletons. Specimen: PBMCs or T cells enriched from blood (not recorded which). The V gene is TRBV3-1 (or the pseudogene TRBV3-2), the J gene TRBJ2-3; 10 bases align to TRBD2. The sequence derives from a woman aged 25 to 39 who had recovered from COVID-19. CDR3 protein: CASSQVGTSARDTQYF. As DNA, the CDR3 is TGTGCCAGCAGCCAAGTCGGGACTAGCGCTAGGGATACGCAGTATTTT.